One and the same sample provided the 5 T cell receptor beta chains below, sequenced in a study of T cell responses to AZD1222 COVID-19 vaccine. TCRdb keeps only in-frame clones here, not all; method: immunoSEQ multiplex PCR. The table shows fewer than 130,000 clones, with roughly nine tenths occurring only once. The material was peripheral blood, obtained on day 0 of AZD1222 vaccination. These receptors came from an adult in good health.

V and J are TRBV19 and TRBJ1-5; D remains ambiguous. The CDR3 is made up of 16 amino acids. Trimming removed 4 bases at V and 4 bases at J, with 17 bases between. CDR1 and CDR2 from the germline V gene are LNHDA and SQIVND (reference sequence). The CDR3 nucleotides are TGTGCCAGTAGTAGTATCCCCCGTAGGGTGAATCAGCCCCAGCATTTT. Amino acid sequence: CASSSIPRRVNQPQHF.

J is TRBJ2-5 and V is TRBV24-1, with 12 bases fitting TRBD1. The CDR3 has 15 amino acids. J was trimmed by 4 bases and V by 5 bases; bases with no gene match: 4. In germline, CDR1 is KGHDR, CDR2 SFDVKD. The CDR3 loop reads CATSAGTGGRETQYF. The CDR3 DNA is TGTGCCACCAGTGCCGGGACAGGGGGCCGAGAGACCCAGTACTTC.

This clone has only a few counts. V is TRBV14 and J is TRBJ1-2, with unresolved D. Germline CDR1 is SGHDN and CDR2 is FVKESK. Trimming stripped 1 base from V and 0 bases from J, with 3 bases between. The CDR3 contains 13 residues. CDR3: CASSQVSNYGYTF. The CDR3 region has the DNA TGTGCCAGCAGCCAAGTTTCTAACTATGGCTACACCTTC.

This rearrangement joins TRBV3-1 (or the pseudogene TRBV3-2) to TRBJ2-1, with TRBD2 identical over 8 bases. J lost 7 bases, V lost 3 bases, and 11 bases had no gene match. The CDR3 has 16 amino acids. CDR1 is LGHDT and CDR2 is YNNKEL in the germline V gene (reference sequence). The CDR3: CASSHRAGVGRNEQFF. The CDR3 DNA sequence: TGTGCCAGCAGCCACCGAGCGGGAGTTGGGCGAAATGAGCAGTTCTTC.

This chain links TRBV2 with TRBJ1-4; no reliable D call. This CDR3 is built from 16 residues. The V and J ends lost 2 bases and 2 bases respectively, with 12 bases between them. Per germline, CDR1 SNHLY and CDR2 FYNNEI. The CDR3 region is CASSEWSLSTNEKLFF. The CDR3 DNA follows: TGTGCCAGCAGTGAATGGTCATTGAGTACTAATGAAAAACTGTTTTTT.